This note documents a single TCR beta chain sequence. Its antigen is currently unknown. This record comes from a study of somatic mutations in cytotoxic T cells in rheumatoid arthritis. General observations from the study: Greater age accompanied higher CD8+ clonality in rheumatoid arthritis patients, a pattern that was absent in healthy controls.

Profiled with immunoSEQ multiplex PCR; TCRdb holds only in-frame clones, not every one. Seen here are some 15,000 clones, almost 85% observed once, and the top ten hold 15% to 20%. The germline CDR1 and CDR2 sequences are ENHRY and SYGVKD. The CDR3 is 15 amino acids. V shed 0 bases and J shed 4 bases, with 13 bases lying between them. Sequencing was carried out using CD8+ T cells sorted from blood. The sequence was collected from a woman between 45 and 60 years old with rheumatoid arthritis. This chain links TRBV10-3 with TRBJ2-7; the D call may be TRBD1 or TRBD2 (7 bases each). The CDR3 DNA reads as TGTGCCATCAGTGAGTCGCAGGGGGGGGGATACGAGCAGTACTTC. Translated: CAISESQGGGYEQYF.